Listed here are 14 T cell receptor beta chains from one sample, sequenced in a study of Graves' ophthalmopathy and Graves' hyperthyroidism (dated by TCRdb to 2017 to 2018). Sequencing used an Illumina HiSeq 2000. TCR beta CDR3 regions were amplified from RNA transcripts for repertoire sequencing. The first round of RT-PCR was done with HTBI primers and the Qiagen OneStep RT-PCR kit, and was followed by a second round of multiplex PCR, then size selection and purification. The public reads were reprocessed in TCRdb via fastp at Q25 and MiXCR, keeping in-frame beta chains. Here each entry gathers all rows of one CDR3 protein and keeps the most common genes and DNA. This sample is represented by 650,000 to 900,000 distinct CDR3 sequences; roughly 41% of them were singletons. The ten largest account for about 40% of the sample. Sequencing was done on a sample of peripheral blood. All receptors derive from an adult man with Graves' ophthalmopathy.

As concerns this clonotype: Sequence at one end of the junction differs from germline and may be a read error. V and J are TRBV10-2 and TRBJ1-2; D ambiguous. The CDR3 has 12 residues. CDR1 and CDR2 from the germline V gene are WSHSY and SAAADI. CDR3 region: CASKLPSIGPSF. The CDR3, as DNA: TGCGCCAGCAAGCTACCATCCATAGGTCCCTCGTTC.

This clonotype was seen many times. The V and J genes are TRBV15 and TRBJ2-5, with no clear D. V was clipped by 1 base and J by 1 base, with 4 bases between them. From germline, CDR1 is LNHNV and CDR2 YYDKDF (reference sequence). This CDR3 has 13 amino acids. The CDR3 region is CATSRAAQETQYF. The CDR3 nucleotides are TGTGCCACCAGCAGAGCTGCCCAAGAGACCCAGTACTTC.

This sequence joins TRBV2 and TRBJ1-4, with 7 bases matching TRBD1. V was clipped by 6 bases and J by 17 bases; unmatched bases: 3. CDR3 length: 9 amino acids. In germline, CDR1 is SNHLY, CDR2 FYNNEI. The CDR3 DNA is TGTGCCAGCAGACAGGGGAACTTTTTT. Amino acid sequence: CASRQGNFF. The whole variable domain, filled in from reference TRBV2 and TRBJ1-4, reads EPEVTQTPSHQVTQMGQEVILRCVPISNHLYFYWYRQILGQKVEFLVSFYNNEISEKSEIFDDQFSVERPDGSNFTLKIRSTKLEDSAMYFCASRQGNFFGSGTQLSVL.

This clonotype was recorded many times. The rearrangement uses TRBV7-2 and TRBJ1-2; a weak D match, TRBD1 (6 bases). V lost 5 bases and J lost 5, with 18 bases in between. The CDR3 covers 15 residues. Per germline, CDR1 SGHTA and CDR2 FQGNSA. The CDR3: CASSHDRTVGYGYTF. For the CDR3, the DNA is TGTGCCAGCAGCCACGACCGGACAGTAGGGTATGGCTACACCTTC.

About this clonotype: This clone may be a read error of a much larger clone one base away. V is TRBV29-1 and J is TRBJ2-5; 7 bases agree with TRBD1. The CDR3 contains 14 residues. Germline V gene sequence: CDR1 SQVTM, CDR2 ANQGSEA. After removal of 2 bases from V and 1 base from J, the junction contained 4 bases not matched to a gene. This chain's CDR3 is CSVELTGSQETQYF. Written as DNA, the CDR3 is TGCAGCGTTGAATTGACAGGGAGCCAAGAGACCCAGTACTTC.

The chain recombines TRBV29-1 with TRBJ1-4, with D perhaps matching TRBD1 (5 bases). Germline V CDR1 and CDR2: SQVTM, ANQGSEA. The CDR3 is 13 amino acids. V was cut by 6 bases and J by 5 bases, with 13 bases left in between. Here the CDR3 DNA reads TGCAGCGTGGCGACAGTGGGAAATGAAAAACTGTTTTTT. Translation gives CSVATVGNEKLFF.

This clonotype showed up many times. The chain recombines TRBV25-1 with TRBJ1-1; D remains ambiguous. V dropped 2 bases and J dropped 5 bases, with 18 bases sitting between them. The CDR3 sequence is 16 residues long. Germline-derived CDR1 and CDR2 are MGHDK and SYGVNS. CDR3 nucleotides: TGTGCCAGCAGTGAACGGGCCGGGCCACTGCAGACTGAAGCTTTCTTT. Translating gives CASSERAGPLQTEAFF.

This clonotype appeared once. The rearrangement joins TRBV7-1 to TRBJ2-7; 7 nucleotides align to TRBD1. TRBV7-1 is filed as an ORF, its function uncertain. Trimming removed 3 bases from V and 6 bases from J; junction bases left unmatched: 5. This CDR3 contains 13 residues. CDR3 loop: CASSSTGSSEQYF. The CDR3 nucleotides are TGTGCCAGCAGCTCGACAGGGTCGAGCGAGCAGTACTTC.

The V and J genes are TRBV7-9 and TRBJ2-7, with 9 bases identical to TRBD2. The CDR3 contains 16 residues. CDR1 is SEHNR, CDR2 FQNEAQ, per germline (reference sequence). V was clipped by 5 bases and J by 5 bases; unmatched bases: 13. The chain's CDR3 is CASSPPLGLAQHEQYF. The DNA of the CDR3 is TGTGCCAGCAGCCCCCCTCTGGGACTAGCCCAGCACGAGCAGTACTTC.

This chain links TRBV25-1 with TRBJ1-2; D uncertain. Trimming cost V 4 bases and J 4 bases, with 13 bases left between them. The CDR3 spans 14 residues. Germline CDR1 MGHDK, CDR2 SYGVNS. CDR3 amino acids: CASSATAHSYGYTF. Written as DNA, the CDR3 is TGTGCCAGCAGTGCTACAGCGCATAGCTATGGCTACACCTTC.

A few counts support this clonotype. The J gene is TRBJ1-3, the V gene TRBV19; D gene ambiguous. CDR3 size: 16 residues. V lost 9 bases and J 0 bases, leaving 18 bases between the germline ends. Per the germline V gene, CDR1 is LNHDA and CDR2 is SQIVND (reference sequence). CDR3 protein: CARQNSQEYSGNTIYF. In DNA, the CDR3 is TGTGCCAGACAGAATTCCCAGGAATACTCTGGAAACACCATATATTTT.

As regards this clonotype: A much bigger clone sits one base away, suggesting this may be a read error. V gene TRBV15 combines with J gene TRBJ2-5; TRBD1 or TRBD2 may be the D gene (5 bases each). The ends were cut back, 6 bases at V and 5 bases at J, with 22 bases in the middle. The CDR3 has 16 residues. Germline V lookup: CDR1 LNHNV, CDR2 YYDKDF (reference sequence). Here the CDR3 DNA reads TGTGCCACCAGGAGACCCCCGGGGCCCTTCGGGGAGACCCAGTACTTC. This sequence encodes CATRRPPGPFGETQYF.

This clonotype was observed a handful of times. The chain joins TRBV19 to TRBJ1-4; D remains ambiguous. V was shortened by 5 bases and J by 4 bases, with 17 bases between the two germline ends. This CDR3 is 16 amino acids long. Germline CDR1 LNHDA, CDR2 SQIVND (reference sequence). The DNA for the CDR3 is TGTGCCAGTAGTCAAGGTCGCACTTTCTATAATGAAAAACTGTTTTTT. Its protein is CASSQGRTFYNEKLFF.

V usage is TRBV2 and J usage is TRBJ2-6; no clear D. The V end was cut by 4 bases, the J end by 4 bases, with 11 bases between. CDR1 SNHLY and CDR2 FYNNEI come from the germline V gene. This CDR3 spans 15 amino acids. The CDR3 sequence: CASSARKPGANVLTF. CDR3 in DNA: TGTGCCAGCAGTGCTAGGAAGCCAGGGGCCAACGTCCTGACTTTC.